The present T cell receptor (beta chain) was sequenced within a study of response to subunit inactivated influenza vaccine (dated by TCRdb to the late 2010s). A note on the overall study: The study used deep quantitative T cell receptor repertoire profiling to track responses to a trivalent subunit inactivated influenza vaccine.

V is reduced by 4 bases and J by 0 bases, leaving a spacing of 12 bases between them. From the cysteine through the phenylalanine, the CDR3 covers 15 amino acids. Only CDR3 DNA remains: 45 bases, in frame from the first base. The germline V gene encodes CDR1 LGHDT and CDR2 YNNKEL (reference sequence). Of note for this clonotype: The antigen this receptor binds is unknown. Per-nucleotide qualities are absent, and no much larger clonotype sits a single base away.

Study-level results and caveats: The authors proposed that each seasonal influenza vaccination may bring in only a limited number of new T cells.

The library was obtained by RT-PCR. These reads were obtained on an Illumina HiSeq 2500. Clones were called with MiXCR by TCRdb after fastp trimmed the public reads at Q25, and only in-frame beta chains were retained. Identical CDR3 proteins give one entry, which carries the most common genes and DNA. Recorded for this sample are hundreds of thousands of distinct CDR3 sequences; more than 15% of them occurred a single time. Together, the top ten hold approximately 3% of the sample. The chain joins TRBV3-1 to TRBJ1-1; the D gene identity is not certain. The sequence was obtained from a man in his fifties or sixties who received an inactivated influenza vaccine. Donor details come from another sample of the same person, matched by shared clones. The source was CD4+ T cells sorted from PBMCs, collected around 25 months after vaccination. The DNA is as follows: TGTGCCAGCAGCCCGACGGGATCCATGAACACTGAAGCTTTCTTT. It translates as CASSPTGSMNTEAFF.